Here is one TCR beta chain with its context. Here immunoSEQ multiplex PCR was the method, and the copy in TCRdb shows in-frame clones only, minus some. The sample yields 99,000 or so clones, 88% seen once. This CDR3 has 17 residues. V dropped 3 bases and J dropped 5; count of bases not matched to a gene: 14. The record originates from a study of T cell responses to AZD1222 COVID-19 vaccine. This receptor was obtained from an adult in good health. The chain has TRBV23-1 and TRBJ2-7; 9 nucleotides match TRBD2. TRBV23-1 is placed among ORFs of uncertain function. This material consisted of peripheral blood, taken on day 0 of AZD1222 vaccination. The CDR3: CASSQIPWAGGSDEQYF. The CDR3 nucleotides read TGCGCCAGCAGTCAGATCCCCTGGGCGGGAGGGAGCGACGAGCAGTACTTC.